This T cell receptor beta chain derives from a study of TIL therapy for anti-PD-1-resistant metastatic lung cancer. Looking at the study overall: Tumors had a median PD-L1 proportion score of approximately 6.4%.

This clone is medium-sized (0.01 to 0.1%) within its sample. The time point was: pre-treatment sample, taken before nivolumab and TIL therapy. Most excised metastases sampled were pleural nodules or supraclavicular lymph nodes. The immunoSEQ assay was v3. Produced via immunoSEQ multiplex PCR; TCRdb's table is partial and in-frame only. Here the sample spans 50,000 or so clones, around 64% being singletons. The TCR was taken from a person aged 30 to 80 with non-small cell lung cancer. Sequencing was performed on tumor tissue, taken at baseline.

CDR3 coding DNA: TGCGCCAGCAGCCTAGGACAAGACTCACCCCTCCACTTT. Amino acids: CASSLGQDSPLHF. The chain has TRBV5-1 and TRBJ1-6; D is perhaps TRBD1 (5 bases). With 4 bases removed from V and 10 bases from J, the gap between germline ends came to 12 bases. Per germline, CDR1 SGHRS and CDR2 YFSETQ. The CDR3 contains 13 residues.